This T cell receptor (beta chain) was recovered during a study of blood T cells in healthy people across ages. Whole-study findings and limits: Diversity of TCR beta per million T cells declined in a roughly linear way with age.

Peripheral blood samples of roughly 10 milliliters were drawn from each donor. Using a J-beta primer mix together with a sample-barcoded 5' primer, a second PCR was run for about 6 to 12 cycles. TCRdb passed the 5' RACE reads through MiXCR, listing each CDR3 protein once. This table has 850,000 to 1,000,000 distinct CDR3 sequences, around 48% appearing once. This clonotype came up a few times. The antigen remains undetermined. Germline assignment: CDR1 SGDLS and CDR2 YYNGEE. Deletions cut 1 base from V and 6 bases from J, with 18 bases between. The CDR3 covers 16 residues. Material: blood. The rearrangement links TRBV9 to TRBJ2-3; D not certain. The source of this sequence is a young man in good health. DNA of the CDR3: TGTGCCAGCAGCGTAACGGCAAATAACGAGGCGGATACGCAGTATTTT. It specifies CASSVTANNEADTQYF.